This T cell receptor (beta chain) was observed in a study of neurological immune-mediated disorders. Study outcomes and limitations: Phylogenetic analysis grouped 18 of 34 multiple sclerosis patients' repertoires together, suggesting a possible repertoire signature. TCR clonal expansion peaked in HTLV-1-associated myelopathy patients and was lowest in multiple sclerosis patients.

As for the cDNA, it was generated by 5'RACE with 10-nucleotide random UMIs. MiXCR, applied by TCRdb to the 5' RACE reads, yields one record per CDR3 protein. The sample yields 45,000 to 55,000 distinct CDR3 sequences, around 3.1% seen once. This clonotype was counted many times. The antigen remains undetermined. Stored at -80 C, 2 million PBMCs were the source of the unsorted libraries. V trimming: 7 bases; J trimming: 2 bases; junction bases outside the gene matches: 15. The CDR3 is 16 residues long. Germline V gene sequence: CDR1 DFQATT, CDR2 SNEGSKA (reference sequence). This clonotype was sampled from a man in his forties with multiple sclerosis. The gene calls are TRBV20-1 and TRBJ1-1; 8 bases fit TRBD1. Sample: PBMCs. CDR3 in DNA: TGCAGTGTCCCGACCATCCAGGGGGCGCTTAACACTGAAGCTTTCTTT. This translates into CSVPTIQGALNTEAFF.